This TCR beta chain was identified in a study of cytomegalovirus exposure and HLA in healthy donors. As to this clone: What it recognizes is unknown.

Germline V gives CDR1 KGHSH, CDR2 LQKENI. The CDR3 totals 15 residues. V lost 3 bases and J lost 0, with 9 bases in between. Study-level results: Usually a TCR sequence was rare, but some public TCRs were found in many donors.

Data came from immunoSEQ multiplex PCR; TCRdb stores just in-frame clones and leaves some out. The data contain nearly 200,000 clones, around 84% of them singletons. The study drew the donors from its 120-subject validation cohort, separate from the approximately 700-subject first cohort. The chain carries TRBV18 and TRBJ2-1, with TRBD2 as a possible D gene (5 bases). The sequence was collected from a woman aged 30 to 39 in good health and CMV-seropositive. The source material was PBMCs. The CDR3 spells CASSPGRSSYNEQFF. CDR3 bases: TGTGCCAGCTCACCGGGGAGAAGCTCCTACAATGAGCAGTTCTTC.